This paragraph covers one TCR beta chain sequence. This entry is derived from a study of blood T cell repertoires in COVID-19. Original handling: For nucleated cells, counts were estimated from reference gene primer amplification. Here immunoSEQ multiplex PCR was the method, and the copy in TCRdb shows in-frame clones only, minus some. The DNA gave D and trimming, while V, J and clone size come from that table. The sample has about 170,000 clones, approximately 91% seen once; the top ten hold approximately 4.6%. The sample consisted of peripheral blood. The receptor's source is a man between 18 and 35 years old with COVID-19, enrolled during active disease.

CDR3: CASSITGARNTEAFF. CDR3 bases: TGTGCCAGTAGTATAACAGGGGCCCGGAACACTGAAGCTTTCTTT. The chain combines TRBV19 with TRBJ1-1, with TRBD1 identical over 7 bases. Germline V lookup: CDR1 LNHDA, CDR2 SQIVND (reference sequence). This CDR3 has 15 residues. With V trimmed by 2 bases and J by 1 base, 4 bases remained unmatched. The entire variable domain, with the rest obtained from reference TRBV19 and TRBJ1-1, is as follows: DGGITQSPKYLFRKEGQNVTLSCEQNLNHDAMYWYRQDPGQGLRLIYYSQIVNDFQKGDIAEGYSVSREKKESFPLTVTSAQKNPTAFYLCASSITGARNTEAFFGQGTRLTVV.